This TCR beta chain was observed in a study of shared clonotypes between healthy human individuals. Study-level information: Aged between 18 and 49, the donors were a couple of women and three men.

The table came from immunoSEQ multiplex PCR; TCRdb's copy has only in-frame clones and leaves some out. The table lists 2 million to 3 million clones, over 85% of them singletons, with 0.36% in the top ten. Study-wide findings and caveats: Lower generation probabilities were found for non-shared clonotypes than for those shared by all four donors.

In the case of this clone: The antigen is undetermined.

The specimen sequenced was naive CD4+ T cells from PBMCs. Subset described: CD45RA+ positively selected. The receptor was isolated from a man aged 18 to 30 in good health. Some clones in this sample may be carry-over from other donors' samples.

CDR3 sequence (DNA): TGCGCCAGCAGTGAGTCGCGTGGGGGGGTGATTACCTACGAGCAGTACTTC. The encoded protein is CASSESRGGVITYEQYF. J is TRBJ2-7 and V is TRBV10-2; 7 nucleotides align to TRBD2. The V gene's germline CDR1 is WSHSY and CDR2 SAAADI. Losses at the gene ends were 0 bases for V and 2 bases for J; bases not matched to a gene: 10. The CDR3 loop spans 17 amino acids.